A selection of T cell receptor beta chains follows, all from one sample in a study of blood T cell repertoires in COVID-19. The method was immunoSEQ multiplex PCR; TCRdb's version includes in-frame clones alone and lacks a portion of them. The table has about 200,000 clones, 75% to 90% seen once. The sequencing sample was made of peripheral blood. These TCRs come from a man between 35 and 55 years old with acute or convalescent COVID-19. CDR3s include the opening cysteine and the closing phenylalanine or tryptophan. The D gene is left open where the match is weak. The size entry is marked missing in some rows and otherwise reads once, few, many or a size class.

CDR3 DNA: TGTGCCAGCTCAACCGCACAAAACACTGAAGCTTTCTTT
CDR3 protein: CASSTAQNTEAFF
clone size: -
CDR3 length: 13
V gene: TRBV18
D gene: -
J gene: TRBJ1-1

CDR3 DNA: TGCGCCAGCAGCTTGGGCCCCGGGACTGAAGCTTTCTTT
CDR3 protein: CASSLGPGTEAFF
clone size: -
CDR3 length: 13
V gene: TRBV5-1
D gene: -
J gene: TRBJ1-1

CDR3 DNA: TGTGCCAGCAGTGACTCAGGGGTACATGAGCAGTTCTTC
CDR3 protein: CASSDSGVHEQFF
clone size: -
CDR3 length: 13
V gene: TRBV2
D gene: -
J gene: TRBJ2-1

CDR3 DNA: TGTGCCAGCAGCCAACCCCGGACAGAGTACAATGAGCAGTTCTTC
CDR3 protein: CASSQPRTEYNEQFF
clone size: -
CDR3 length: 15
V gene: TRBV3-1/TRBV3-2
D gene: -
J gene: TRBJ2-1

CDR3 DNA: TGTGCCAGCAGCCCCGGGACAAAGACCTACGAGCAGTACTTC
CDR3 protein: CASSPGTKTYEQYF
clone size: -
CDR3 length: 14
V gene: TRBV5-5
D gene: -
J gene: TRBJ2-7

CDR3 DNA: TGTGCCAGCAGCTTAGCTGCGGGGTTCACTGAAGCTTTCTTT
CDR3 protein: CASSLAAGFTEAFF
clone size: -
CDR3 length: 14
V gene: TRBV7-9
D gene: -
J gene: TRBJ1-1

CDR3 DNA: TGTGCCAGCACCCTCACCCCGGGACAGTTCTACGAGCAGTACTTC
CDR3 protein: CASTLTPGQFYEQYF
clone size: -
CDR3 length: 15
V gene: TRBV7-2
D gene: TRBD1
J gene: TRBJ2-7

CDR3 DNA: TGTGCCAGCAGCCATGAACTGGACAGGGGCTATGGCTACACCTTC
CDR3 protein: CASSHELDRGYGYTF
clone size: few
CDR3 length: 15
V gene: TRBV3-1/TRBV3-2
D gene: TRBD1
J gene: TRBJ1-2

CDR3 DNA: TGCGCCAGCAGCTTCATTGGGACCCCAGGGGAGAATGGCTACACCTTC
CDR3 protein: CASSFIGTPGENGYTF
clone size: once
CDR3 length: 16
V gene: TRBV5-1
D gene: -
J gene: TRBJ1-2

CDR3 DNA: TGTGCCAGCGGCGAACAGGGTCCTACGCAGTATTTT
CDR3 protein: CASGEQGPTQYF
clone size: -
CDR3 length: 12
V gene: TRBV2
D gene: -
J gene: TRBJ2-3

CDR3 DNA: TGTGCCAGCAGTAGTATCAGATCCCGAACAACTAATGAAAAACTGTTTTTT
CDR3 protein: CASSSIRSRTTNEKLFF
clone size: once
CDR3 length: 17
V gene: TRBV28
D gene: -
J gene: TRBJ1-4

CDR3 DNA: TGTGCCAGTACCGACCGGGGGGCCGGAAACACCATATATTTT
CDR3 protein: CASTDRGAGNTIYF
clone size: -
CDR3 length: 14
V gene: TRBV19
D gene: -
J gene: TRBJ1-3

CDR3 DNA: TGTGCCTGGAGTGTACCCGGGGGAATCTCTGGAAACACCATATATTTT
CDR3 protein: CAWSVPGGISGNTIYF
clone size: -
CDR3 length: 16
V gene: TRBV30
D gene: -
J gene: TRBJ1-3

CDR3 DNA: TGCGCCAGCAGCTCCACTGGAAACACCATATATTTT
CDR3 protein: CASSSTGNTIYF
clone size: -
CDR3 length: 12
V gene: TRBV5-1
D gene: -
J gene: TRBJ1-3

CDR3 DNA: TGTGCCAGCAGCTTACTCATGGGGCGCAGGAAAGAGACCCAGTACTTC
CDR3 protein: CASSLLMGRRKETQYF
clone size: -
CDR3 length: 16
V gene: TRBV7-9
D gene: -
J gene: TRBJ2-5

CDR3 DNA: TGTGCCAGCAGTTTGAGGACAGGAGGGCAGTATTTT
CDR3 protein: CASSLRTGGQYF
clone size: -
CDR3 length: 12
V gene: TRBV12-3/TRBV12-4
D gene: TRBD1
J gene: TRBJ2-3

CDR3 DNA: TGTGCCAGTAGTATTCCCCGGACACAGGGGATTCAGTACTTC
CDR3 protein: CASSIPRTQGIQYF
clone size: -
CDR3 length: 14
V gene: TRBV19
D gene: TRBD1
J gene: TRBJ2-4

CDR3 DNA: TGTGCCAGCAGCCCGCGCCGAAGAGTAGCGGGGGGCGGGGCAGATACGCAGTATTTT
CDR3 protein: CASSPRRRVAGGGADTQYF
clone size: -
CDR3 length: 19
V gene: TRBV14
D gene: TRBD2
J gene: TRBJ2-3

CDR3 DNA: TGCGCCAGCAGCTTGGAGACAGGCAACGAGCAGTACTTC
CDR3 protein: CASSLETGNEQYF
clone size: -
CDR3 length: 13
V gene: TRBV5-1
D gene: -
J gene: TRBJ2-7

CDR3 DNA: TGTGCCAGCAGTTTATGGCCCCCGCTCGCGTCTAGCGAGTACAATGAGCAGTTCTTC
CDR3 protein: CASSLWPPLASSEYNEQFF
clone size: -
CDR3 length: 19
V gene: TRBV27
D gene: -
J gene: TRBJ2-1

CDR3 DNA: TGTGCCAGCAGCTCAGGGTCCCCTGGGGCCAACGTCCTGACTTTC
CDR3 protein: CASSSGSPGANVLTF
clone size: -
CDR3 length: 15
V gene: TRBV11-1
D gene: -
J gene: TRBJ2-6

CDR3 DNA: TGTGCCAGCAGTCCAGTTGCCCCACCAGATACGCAGTATTTT
CDR3 protein: CASSPVAPPDTQYF
clone size: -
CDR3 length: 14
V gene: TRBV2
D gene: -
J gene: TRBJ2-3

CDR3 DNA: TGTGCCAGCAGTCGGACAGGCGAGCAGTTCTTC
CDR3 protein: CASSRTGEQFF
clone size: -
CDR3 length: 11
V gene: TRBV6-5
D gene: TRBD1
J gene: TRBJ2-1

CDR3 DNA: TGTGCCAGCAGTTCCGCCCTAGAGCCTTATGAAGCTTTCTTT
CDR3 protein: CASSSALEPYEAFF
clone size: -
CDR3 length: 14
V gene: TRBV28
D gene: -
J gene: TRBJ1-1

CDR3 DNA: TGTGCCAGCAGTTTGGGCGGACAGATCTACGAGCAGTACTTC
CDR3 protein: CASSLGGQIYEQYF
clone size: -
CDR3 length: 14
V gene: TRBV28
D gene: -
J gene: TRBJ2-7

CDR3 DNA: TGTGCCAGTAGTATTGCGGATTTAGCCAAAAACATTCAGTACTTC
CDR3 protein: CASSIADLAKNIQYF
clone size: -
CDR3 length: 15
V gene: TRBV19
D gene: -
J gene: TRBJ2-4

CDR3 DNA: TGTGCCAGCAGCCAAAGTCGGGGGAACACTGAAGCTTTCTTT
CDR3 protein: CASSQSRGNTEAFF
clone size: -
CDR3 length: 14
V gene: TRBV4-2
D gene: -
J gene: TRBJ1-1

CDR3 DNA: TGTGCCAGCAGCCCTGGGCCTTCTGGAAACACCATATATTTT
CDR3 protein: CASSPGPSGNTIYF
clone size: few
CDR3 length: 14
V gene: TRBV5-4
D gene: -
J gene: TRBJ1-3

CDR3 DNA: TGTGCCAGCAGCTTCGCCCCGGGCTCCTACGAGCAGTACTTC
CDR3 protein: CASSFAPGSYEQYF
clone size: -
CDR3 length: 14
V gene: TRBV7-2
D gene: -
J gene: TRBJ2-7

CDR3 DNA: TGTGCCAGCAGTTTAGTCGGGGCCTACGAGCAGTACTTC
CDR3 protein: CASSLVGAYEQYF
clone size: once
CDR3 length: 13
V gene: TRBV28
D gene: -
J gene: TRBJ2-7

CDR3 DNA: TGCGCCAGCATGCTCGGGGGGAACTACAATGAGCAGTTCTTC
CDR3 protein: CASMLGGNYNEQFF
clone size: -
CDR3 length: 14
V gene: TRBV10-2
D gene: TRBD2
J gene: TRBJ2-1

CDR3 DNA: TGCGCCAGCAGTGTCCCCGGGACAGGAGCATTTAGAGGTTCACCCCTCCACTTT
CDR3 protein: CASSVPGTGAFRGSPLHF
clone size: -
CDR3 length: 18
V gene: TRBV10-2
D gene: TRBD1
J gene: TRBJ1-6

CDR3 DNA: TGCGCCAGCAGCCAAGATCGGTTCCGTTACAATCAGCCCCAGCATTTT
CDR3 protein: CASSQDRFRYNQPQHF
clone size: -
CDR3 length: 16
V gene: TRBV4-1
D gene: -
J gene: TRBJ1-5

CDR3 DNA: TGTGCCAGCAGCTTTTCAGGGGCAGCTCGGAGCAATCAGCCCCAGCATTTT
CDR3 protein: CASSFSGAARSNQPQHF
clone size: -
CDR3 length: 17
V gene: TRBV5-8
D gene: -
J gene: TRBJ1-5

CDR3 DNA: TGTGCCACCAGTGACTCGGGACAGATGGGCTACACCTTC
CDR3 protein: CATSDSGQMGYTF
clone size: -
CDR3 length: 13
V gene: TRBV24-1
D gene: TRBD1
J gene: TRBJ1-2

CDR3 DNA: TGTGCCTGGAGTGAGGGGGCAGGTGAAAAACTGTTTTTT
CDR3 protein: CAWSEGAGEKLFF
clone size: -
CDR3 length: 13
V gene: TRBV30
D gene: TRBD1
J gene: TRBJ1-4

CDR3 DNA: TGTGCCAGCAGCCCCCCGGGCAGCGGGGTAGGTGAGCAGTACTTC
CDR3 protein: CASSPPGSGVGEQYF
clone size: -
CDR3 length: 15
V gene: TRBV7-2
D gene: TRBD2
J gene: TRBJ2-7

CDR3 DNA: TGTGCCAGCTCACCATTTACAGGGAACGGTGAGCAGTTCTTC
CDR3 protein: CASSPFTGNGEQFF
clone size: -
CDR3 length: 14
V gene: TRBV18
D gene: -
J gene: TRBJ2-1

CDR3 DNA: TGTGCCAGCTCACCCCCAGGACAGGGCGGCACAGATACGCAGTATTTT
CDR3 protein: CASSPPGQGGTDTQYF
clone size: -
CDR3 length: 16
V gene: TRBV18
D gene: TRBD1
J gene: TRBJ2-3

CDR3 DNA: TGTGCCAGCAGCCGGGCCCTCGGGGTCAGCACAGATACGCAGTATTTT
CDR3 protein: CASSRALGVSTDTQYF
clone size: once
CDR3 length: 16
V gene: TRBV28
D gene: -
J gene: TRBJ2-3

CDR3 DNA: TGTGCCAGCAGCTTAGGGACAGGGGAGGTTCGGCAGTACTTC
CDR3 protein: CASSLGTGEVRQYF
clone size: -
CDR3 length: 14
V gene: TRBV7-9
D gene: TRBD1
J gene: TRBJ2-7

CDR3 DNA: TGTGCCAGCAGCTTGTCCGAATTGGGCTACAAGACCCAGTACTTC
CDR3 protein: CASSLSELGYKTQYF
clone size: -
CDR3 length: 15
V gene: TRBV5-4
D gene: -
J gene: TRBJ2-5

CDR3 DNA: TGTGCCAGCAGTGTTAGACAGGGCCTTGGGTCCTACGAGCAGTACTTC
CDR3 protein: CASSVRQGLGSYEQYF
clone size: -
CDR3 length: 16
V gene: TRBV6-1
D gene: TRBD1
J gene: TRBJ2-7

CDR3 DNA: TGTGCCAGTAGTATTCAGGGAATAGGGTCCTACGAGCAGTACTTC
CDR3 protein: CASSIQGIGSYEQYF
clone size: -
CDR3 length: 15
V gene: TRBV19
D gene: -
J gene: TRBJ2-7

CDR3 DNA: TGTGCCAGTCCCATGGCCCGCAACAGGAAGGGACTGGTGGCCAAAAACATTCAGTACTTC
CDR3 protein: CASPMARNRKGLVAKNIQYF
clone size: -
CDR3 length: 20
V gene: TRBV9
D gene: -
J gene: TRBJ2-4